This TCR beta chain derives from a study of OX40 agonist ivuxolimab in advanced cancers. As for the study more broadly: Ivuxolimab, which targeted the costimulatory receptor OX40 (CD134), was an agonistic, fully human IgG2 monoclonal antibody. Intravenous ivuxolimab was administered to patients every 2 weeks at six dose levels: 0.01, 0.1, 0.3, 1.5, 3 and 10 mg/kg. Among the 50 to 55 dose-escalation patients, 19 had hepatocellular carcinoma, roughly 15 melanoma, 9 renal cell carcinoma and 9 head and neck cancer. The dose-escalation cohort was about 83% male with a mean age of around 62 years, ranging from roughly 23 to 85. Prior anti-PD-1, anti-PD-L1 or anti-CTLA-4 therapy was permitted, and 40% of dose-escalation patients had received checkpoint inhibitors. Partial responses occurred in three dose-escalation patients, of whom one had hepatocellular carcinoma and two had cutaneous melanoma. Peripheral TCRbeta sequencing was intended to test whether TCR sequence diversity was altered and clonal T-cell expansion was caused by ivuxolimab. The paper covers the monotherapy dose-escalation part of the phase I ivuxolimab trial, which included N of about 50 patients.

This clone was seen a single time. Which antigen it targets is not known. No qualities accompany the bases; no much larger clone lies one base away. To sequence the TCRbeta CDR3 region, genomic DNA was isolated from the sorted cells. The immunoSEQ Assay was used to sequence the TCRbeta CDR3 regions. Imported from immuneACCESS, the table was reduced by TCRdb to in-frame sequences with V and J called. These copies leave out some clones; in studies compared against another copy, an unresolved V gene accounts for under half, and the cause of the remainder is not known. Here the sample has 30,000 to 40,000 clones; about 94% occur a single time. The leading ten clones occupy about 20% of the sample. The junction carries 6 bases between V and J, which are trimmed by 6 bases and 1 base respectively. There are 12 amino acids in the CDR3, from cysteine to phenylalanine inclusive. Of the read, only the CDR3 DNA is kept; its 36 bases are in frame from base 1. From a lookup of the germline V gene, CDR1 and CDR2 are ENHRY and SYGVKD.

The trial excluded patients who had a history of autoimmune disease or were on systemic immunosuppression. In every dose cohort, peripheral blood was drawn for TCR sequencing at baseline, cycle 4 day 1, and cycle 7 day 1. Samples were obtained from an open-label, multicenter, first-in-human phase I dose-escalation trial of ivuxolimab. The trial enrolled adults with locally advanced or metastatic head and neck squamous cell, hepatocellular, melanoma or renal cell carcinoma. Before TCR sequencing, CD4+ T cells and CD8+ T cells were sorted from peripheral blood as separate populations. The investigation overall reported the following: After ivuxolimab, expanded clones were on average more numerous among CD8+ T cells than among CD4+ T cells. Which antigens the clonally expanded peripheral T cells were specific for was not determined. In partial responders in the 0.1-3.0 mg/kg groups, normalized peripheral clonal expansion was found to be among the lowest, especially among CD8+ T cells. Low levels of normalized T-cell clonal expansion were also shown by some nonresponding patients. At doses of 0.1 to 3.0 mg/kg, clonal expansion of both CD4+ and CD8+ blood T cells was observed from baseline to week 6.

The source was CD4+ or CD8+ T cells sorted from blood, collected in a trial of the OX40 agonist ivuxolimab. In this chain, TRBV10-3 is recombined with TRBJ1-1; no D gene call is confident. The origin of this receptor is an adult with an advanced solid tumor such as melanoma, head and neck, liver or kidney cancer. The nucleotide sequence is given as TGTGCCATCAGCCAGGAGAACACTGAAGCTTTCTTT. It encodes CAISQENTEAFF.